This TCR beta chain was retrieved from a study of cytomegalovirus exposure and HLA in healthy donors. Whole-study results and caveats: The study flagged approximately 180 TCR beta chains as cytomegalovirus-associated.

Vbeta (60) and Jbeta (13) primers were used in the PCR. The table came from immunoSEQ multiplex PCR; TCRdb's copy has only in-frame clones and leaves some out. This sample has roughly 160,000 clones, with approximately 80% found just once. A word on this clone: Its specificity is unknown.

The clonotype originates from a male donor in good health and CMV-seropositive. The sample consisted of PBMCs.

The chain's CDR3 is CASRPRVVMFTEAFF. The CDR3 nucleotides are TGTGCCAGCAGACCCAGGGTGGTAATGTTCACTGAAGCTTTCTTT. The rearrangement links TRBV5-6 to TRBJ1-1, with a tentative D call TRBD1 (5 bases). The CDR3 loop spans 15 amino acids. In germline, CDR1 is SGHDT, CDR2 YYEEEE. Between the trimmed V and J ends, which lost 5 bases and 4 bases, there was a span of 18 bases.